This TCR beta chain was obtained from a study of blood T cells in healthy people across ages. CDR3 length: 14 amino acids. Trimming left V 6 bases short and J 7 bases short, with 16 bases between. The germline CDR1 and CDR2 sequences are MDHEN and SYDVKM. Alongside a J-beta primer mix, a sample-barcoded 5' primer served in a second PCR lasting about 7 to 11 cycles. With 12 random nucleotides, a template-switch adaptor tagged each individual cDNA molecule. TCRdb re-called the 5' RACE reads through MiXCR, storing one row per CDR3 protein. This table has roughly 1.4 million distinct CDR3 sequences, approximately 60% appearing once. It was around 10 milliliters of peripheral blood that were drawn from each donor. This clonotype has just a few counts.

What was sequenced was blood. The source is a man aged 18 to 29 in good health. V gene TRBV28 combines with J gene TRBJ1-5, with TRBD1 as a possible D gene (5 bases). CDR3 nucleotide sequence: TGTGCCAGCAGCGGCGGGGACCGTAGACAGCCCCAGCATTTT. Its protein is CASSGGDRRQPQHF.